Each of the 4 T cell receptor beta chains below was sequenced from the same sample in a study of beta chain features in type 1 diabetes. TCRB transcripts that were expressed got sequenced, as all of the isolated RNA had been reverse transcribed. Clones were read by immunoSEQ multiplex PCR, and TCRdb kept only the in-frame ones, dropping some. The table records 500,000 to 700,000 clones, 15% to 19% of them present only once. Input material: naive CD4+ T cells from blood. These receptor sequences come from a man between 18 and 35 years old in good health.

V is TRBV11-1 and J is TRBJ1-3, with 7 bases identical to TRBD1. Germline CDR1 SGHAT, CDR2 FQDESV (reference sequence). The CDR3 consists of 14 residues. V lost 4 bases and J lost 2; bases outside the gene matches: 2. DNA for the CDR3: TGTGCCAGCAGCTGGGGGACAGCTGGAAACACCATATATTTT. This translates into CASSWGTAGNTIYF. Looking up the rest from reference TRBV11-1 and TRBJ1-3 gives the full variable domain: EAEVAQSPRYKITEKSQAVAFWCDPISGHATLYWYRQILGQGPELLVQFQDESVVDDSQLPKDRFSAERLKGVDSTLKIQPAELGDSAMYLCASSWGTAGNTIYFGEGSWLTVV.

V is TRBV29-1 and J is TRBJ2-7; TRBD2 aligns across 7 bases. Germline loops: CDR1 SQVTM, CDR2 ANQGSEA. This CDR3 comprises 13 residues. V was clipped by 4 bases and J by 6 bases; unmatched bases: 9. This CDR3 reads CSVVGGSVGEQYF. CDR3 sequence (DNA): TGCAGCGTTGTGGGCGGGAGCGTCGGCGAGCAGTACTTC.

The chain is built from TRBV15 and TRBJ2-7, with D possibly TRBD2 on 6 matching bases. V lost 3 bases and J lost 3, with 21 bases in between. Germline values: CDR1 LNHNV, CDR2 YYDKDF (reference sequence). The CDR3 contains 17 residues. The DNA for the CDR3 is TGTGCCACCAGCAGGTGGGGACTCCGGGACTCGGACTACGAGCAGTACTTC. As protein: CATSRWGLRDSDYEQYF.

V usage is TRBV9 and J usage is TRBJ1-1; D unresolved. Trimming took off 2 bases at V and 3 bases at J, with 11 bases between the two ends. Germline values: CDR1 SGDLS, CDR2 YYNGEE. The CDR3 is 14 residues long. The CDR3 DNA is TGTGCCAGCAGCGTCGACCCAGTGGACACTGAAGCTTTCTTT. Translated: CASSVDPVDTEAFF.